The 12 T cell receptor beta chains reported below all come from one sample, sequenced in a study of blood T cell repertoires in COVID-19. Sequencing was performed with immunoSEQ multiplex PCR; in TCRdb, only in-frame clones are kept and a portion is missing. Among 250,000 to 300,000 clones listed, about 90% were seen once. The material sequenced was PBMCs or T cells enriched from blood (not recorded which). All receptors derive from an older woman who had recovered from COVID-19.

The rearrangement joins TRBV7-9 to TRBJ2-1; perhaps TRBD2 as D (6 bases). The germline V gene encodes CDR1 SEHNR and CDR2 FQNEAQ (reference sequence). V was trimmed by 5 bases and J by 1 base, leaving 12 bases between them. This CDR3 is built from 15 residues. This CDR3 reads CASSPRDSSYNEQFF. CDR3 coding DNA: TGTGCCAGCAGCCCCCGGGACTCTTCCTACAATGAGCAGTTCTTC.

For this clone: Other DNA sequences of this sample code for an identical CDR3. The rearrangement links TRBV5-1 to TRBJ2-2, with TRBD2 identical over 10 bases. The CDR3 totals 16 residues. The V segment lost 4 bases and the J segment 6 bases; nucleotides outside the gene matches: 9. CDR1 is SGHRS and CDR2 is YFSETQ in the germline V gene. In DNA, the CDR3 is TGCGCCAGCAGCCCACCCGGGCTAGCGGGGGCCGGGGAGCTGTTTTTT. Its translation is CASSPPGLAGAGELFF.

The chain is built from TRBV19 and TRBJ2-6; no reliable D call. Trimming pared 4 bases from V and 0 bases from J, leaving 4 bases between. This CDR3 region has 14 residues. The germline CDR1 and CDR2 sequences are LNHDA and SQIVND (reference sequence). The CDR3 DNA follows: TGTGCCAGTAGTACCAACTCTGGGGCCAACGTCCTGACTTTC. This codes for CASSTNSGANVLTF.

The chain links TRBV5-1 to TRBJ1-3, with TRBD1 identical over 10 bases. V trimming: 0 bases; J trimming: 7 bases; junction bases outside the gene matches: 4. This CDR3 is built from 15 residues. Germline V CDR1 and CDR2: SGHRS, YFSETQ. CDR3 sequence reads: CASSLEGQGINTIYF. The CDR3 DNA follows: TGCGCCAGCAGCTTGGAGGGACAGGGGATTAACACCATATATTTT.

CDR3 sequence: CASSEETVGPQHF. In nucleotides, the CDR3 is TGTGCCAGCAGTGAGGAGACCGTGGGGCCCCAGCATTTT. The chain recombines TRBV2 with TRBJ1-5; D gene unclear. The germline V and J ends were trimmed by 3 bases and 9 bases, with 12 bases remaining between them. Germline values: CDR1 SNHLY, CDR2 FYNNEI. The length of the CDR3 is 13 residues. The full variable domain, completed using reference TRBV2 and TRBJ1-5, is EPEVTQTPSHQVTQMGQEVILRCVPISNHLYFYWYRQILGQKVEFLVSFYNNEISEKSEIFDDQFSVERPDGSNFTLKIRSTKLEDSAMYFCASSEETVGPQHFGDGTRLSIL.

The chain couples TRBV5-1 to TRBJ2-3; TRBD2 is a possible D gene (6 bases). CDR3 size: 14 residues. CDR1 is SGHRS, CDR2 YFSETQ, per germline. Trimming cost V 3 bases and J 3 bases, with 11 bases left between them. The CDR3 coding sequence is TGCGCCAGCAGCTCGGGAGTAACAACAGATACGCAGTATTTT. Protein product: CASSSGVTTDTQYF. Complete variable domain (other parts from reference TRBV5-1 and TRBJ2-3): KAGVTQTPRYLIKTRGQQVTLSCSPISGHRSVSWYQQTPGQGLQFLFEYFSETQRNKGNFPGRFSGRQFSNSRSEMNVSTLELGDSALYLCASSSGVTTDTQYFGPGTRLTVL.

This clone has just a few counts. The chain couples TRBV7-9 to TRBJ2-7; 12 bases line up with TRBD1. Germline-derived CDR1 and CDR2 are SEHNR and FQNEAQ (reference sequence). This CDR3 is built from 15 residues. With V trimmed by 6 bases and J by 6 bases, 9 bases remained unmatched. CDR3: CASSLAGQGASEQYF. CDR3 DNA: TGTGCCAGCAGTCTAGCGGGACAGGGGGCGTCCGAGCAGTACTTC.

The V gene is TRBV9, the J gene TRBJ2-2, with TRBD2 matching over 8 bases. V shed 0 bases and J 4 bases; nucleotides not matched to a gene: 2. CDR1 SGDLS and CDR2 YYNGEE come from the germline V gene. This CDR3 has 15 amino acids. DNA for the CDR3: TGTGCCAGCAGCGTAGTCGGGGGGGGCACCGGGGAGCTGTTTTTT. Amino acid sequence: CASSVVGGGTGELFF.

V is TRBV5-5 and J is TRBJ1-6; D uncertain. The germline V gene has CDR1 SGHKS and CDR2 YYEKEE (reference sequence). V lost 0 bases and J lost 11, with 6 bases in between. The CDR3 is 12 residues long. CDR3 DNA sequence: TGTGCCAGCAGCTTGGATCGGGCACCCCTCCACTTT. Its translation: CASSLDRAPLHF.

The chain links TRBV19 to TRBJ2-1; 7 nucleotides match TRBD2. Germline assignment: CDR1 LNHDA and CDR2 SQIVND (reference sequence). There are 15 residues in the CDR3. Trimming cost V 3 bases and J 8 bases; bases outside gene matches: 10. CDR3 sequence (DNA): TGTGCCAGTAGTATTGGTCTAGCGGATGGGGATGAGCAGTTCTTC. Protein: CASSIGLADGDEQFF.

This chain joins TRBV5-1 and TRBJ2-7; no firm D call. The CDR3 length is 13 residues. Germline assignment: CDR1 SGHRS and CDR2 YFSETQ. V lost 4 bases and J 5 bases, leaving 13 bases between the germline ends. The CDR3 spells CASSLDGYNEQYF. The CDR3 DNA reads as TGCGCCAGCAGCCTAGATGGTTATAACGAGCAGTACTTC.

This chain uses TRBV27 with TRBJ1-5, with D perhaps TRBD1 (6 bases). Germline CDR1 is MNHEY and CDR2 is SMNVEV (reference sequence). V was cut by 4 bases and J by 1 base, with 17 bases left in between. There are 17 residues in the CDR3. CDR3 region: CASSSRLQGLSNQPQHF. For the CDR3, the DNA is TGTGCCAGCAGTTCTCGCTTACAGGGTCTAAGCAATCAGCCCCAGCATTTT.